This passage covers 15 T cell receptor beta chains from one sample sequenced in a study of cytomegalovirus exposure and HLA in healthy donors. PCR employed 60 Vbeta and 13 Jbeta primers. The assay was immunoSEQ multiplex PCR, and TCRdb's table has in-frame clones only and misses some. The table has approximately 220,000 clones, approximately 68% seen once. The sequenced sample consisted of PBMCs. The receptors come from a woman aged 30 to 39 in good health and CMV-seronegative.

The chain employs TRBV2 and TRBJ2-5; tentative D call: TRBD2 (6 bases). V lost 5 bases to trimming and J lost 11 bases, with 18 bases between them. Germline CDR1 is SNHLY and CDR2 is FYNNEI. The CDR3 loop spans 13 amino acids. The CDR3 loop is CASSTQGGGEQYF. The DNA for the CDR3 is TGTGCCAGCAGTACCCAGGGAGGAGGGGAGCAGTACTTC.

This chain joins TRBV6-5 and TRBJ1-2; TRBD1 agrees at 8 bases. From germline, CDR1 is MNHEY and CDR2 SVGAGI. The V and J ends lost 5 bases and 1 base, in that order; junction bases with no gene match: 6. The CDR3 is made up of 15 amino acids. For the CDR3, the DNA is TGTGCCAGCAGTCGGAGGACAGGGCGTAACTATGGCTACACCTTC. It encodes CASSRRTGRNYGYTF.

This clone was seen once. The chain recombines TRBV11-2 with TRBJ1-3; tentative D call: TRBD1 (6 bases). There are 12 residues in the CDR3. The germline CDR1 and CDR2 sequences are SGHAT and FQNNGV. Trimming removed 5 bases at V and 7 bases at J, with 9 bases between. In nucleotides, the CDR3 is TGTGCCAGCAGCATCGACAGGAACACCATATATTTT. Its protein is CASSIDRNTIYF.

The rearrangement uses TRBV10-1 and TRBJ2-7; TRBD2 is a possible D gene (6 bases). The germline CDR1 and CDR2 sequences are WNHNN and SYGVQD (reference sequence). This CDR3 is built from 15 residues. V lost 10 bases to trimming and J lost 0 bases, with 19 bases between them. This CDR3 reads CATSPDYLNSYEQYF. The CDR3 nucleotides are TGCGCCACATCTCCGGACTATCTTAACTCCTACGAGCAGTACTTC.

Regarding this clone: Other nucleotide sequences in the sample specify the same CDR3. The chain recombines TRBV9 with TRBJ1-1; no reliable D call. CDR1 is SGDLS, CDR2 YYNGEE, per germline. This CDR3 region has 12 residues. Trimming shortened V by 3 bases and J by 6 bases, and 9 bases separated the two germline ends. CDR3 region: CASSGRGPEAFF. DNA for the CDR3: TGTGCCAGCAGCGGACGGGGTCCTGAAGCTTTCTTT.

This clone was detected only a few times. Other DNA sequences in the sample encode the same CDR3. This chain connects TRBV29-1 to TRBJ2-1; a possible D gene is TRBD1 (5 bases). Germline assignment: CDR1 SQVTM and CDR2 ANQGSEA. V dropped 6 bases and J dropped 4 bases, with 7 bases sitting between them. The CDR3 runs 11 residues. The CDR3 loop reads CSVDSYNEQFF. As DNA, the CDR3 is TGCAGCGTCGACAGTTACAATGAGCAGTTCTTC.

This chain uses TRBV30 with TRBJ2-1; 8 bases line up with TRBD1. J was trimmed by 7 bases and V by 8 bases; bases with no gene match: 13. The CDR3 is 14 amino acids. CDR1 is GTSNPN and CDR2 is SVGIG in the germline V gene (reference sequence). The CDR3 loop reads CATTEKQGVNEQFF. The CDR3 region has the DNA TGTGCCACGACTGAAAAACAGGGGGTGAATGAGCAGTTCTTC.

The genes are TRBV7-3 and TRBJ2-3; D might be TRBD2 (7 bases). V was cut by 0 bases and J by 3 bases, with 10 bases left in between. The CDR3 spans 15 residues. Germline V gene sequence: CDR1 SGHTA, CDR2 FQGTGA. CDR3 residues: CASSLTGRGTDTQYF. In nucleotides, the CDR3 is TGTGCCAGCAGCTTAACAGGGAGGGGGACAGATACGCAGTATTTT.

The chain carries TRBV27 and TRBJ1-2; 8 nucleotides line up with TRBD1. V shed 2 bases, J shed 4 bases, and the junction held 9 bases outside the gene matches. The germline CDR1 and CDR2 sequences are MNHEY and SMNVEV (reference sequence). The length of the CDR3 is 16 residues. CDR3 sequence (DNA): TGTGCCAGCAGTTTAACTGTGGGGGACAGGTTCTATGGCTACACCTTC. Its translation is CASSLTVGDRFYGYTF.

This clone has a handful of counts. CDR3 sequence (DNA): TGTGCCAGCAGCCCCACTAGCGGGCTCTACGAGCAGTACTTC. Translated: CASSPTSGLYEQYF. This chain connects TRBV7-9 to TRBJ2-7; 9 bases line up with TRBD2. The CDR3 is made up of 14 amino acids. Germline V gives CDR1 SEHNR, CDR2 FQNEAQ (reference sequence). The ends lost 5 bases at V and 3 bases at J; junction bases unmatched: 5.

The rearrangement links TRBV27 to TRBJ2-7, with 11 bases matching TRBD2. This CDR3 is 15 amino acids long. Germline V gene data show CDR1 as MNHEY and CDR2 as SMNVEV (reference sequence). J gave up 4 bases and V 6 bases, and 8 bases lay outside the gene matches. The CDR3 reads CASRPIAGGPYEQYF. In nucleotides, the CDR3 is TGTGCCAGCAGGCCTATAGCGGGAGGGCCGTACGAGCAGTACTTC.

The chain links TRBV5-4 to TRBJ1-2, with 7 bases aligning to TRBD1. Per germline, CDR1 SGHNT and CDR2 YYREEE (reference sequence). The CDR3 is made up of 15 amino acids. Trimming took 4 bases from V and 6 from J; bases not matched to a gene: 12. The CDR3 DNA sequence: TGTGCCAGCAGCCGCCCCGGCAGGGGGTACGATGGCTACACCTTC. It is translated as CASSRPGRGYDGYTF.

The rearrangement uses TRBV2 and TRBJ1-4; a weak D match, TRBD1 (6 bases). Germline V CDR1 and CDR2: SNHLY, FYNNEI. CDR3 size: 19 residues. Trimming took off 6 bases at V and 0 bases at J, with 23 bases between the two ends. The CDR3 here is CASSASNPDRFATNEKLFF. In DNA form, the CDR3 reads TGTGCCAGCAGCGCCTCTAATCCGGACAGATTTGCAACTAATGAAAAACTGTTTTTT.

The chain employs TRBV16 and TRBJ2-5; D might be TRBD2 (5 bases). The CDR3 loop spans 16 amino acids. V was pared by 6 bases and J by 3 bases, with 20 bases between. CDR1 and CDR2 (germline): KGHSY, FQNENV. The CDR3 DNA is TGTGCCAGCAGACAGCTTAGCGACGGGGTAGAAGAGACCCAGTACTTC. Protein product: CASRQLSDGVEETQYF. The full variable domain, completed using reference TRBV16 and TRBJ2-5, is GEEVAQTPKHLVRGEGQKAKLYCAPIKGHSYVFWYQQVLKNEFKFLISFQNENVFDETGMPKERFSAKCLPNSPCSLEIQATKLEDSAVYFCASRQLSDGVEETQYFGPGTRLLVL.

The chain joins TRBV5-6 to TRBJ1-2, with D unresolved. The CDR3 length is 13 residues. Germline V gene sequence: CDR1 SGHDT, CDR2 YYEEEE. Trimming stripped 0 bases from V and 3 bases from J, with 6 bases between. In DNA, the CDR3 is TGTGCCAGCAGCTTGGTTCCGGACTATGGCTACACCTTC. It yields the protein CASSLVPDYGYTF.